Shown below are 22 T cell receptor beta chains from a single sample sequenced in a study of cytotoxic CD8 clonotypes in ibrutinib-treated CLL. Sequencing used immunoSEQ multiplex PCR; TCRdb keeps in-frame clones, though not all of them. Of 250,000 to 350,000 clones detected, 76% appear once; the ten largest clones hold around 6%. The specimen comprised PBMCs, sampled at disease progression, from a patient treated with ibrutinib. Receptors originate from a human donor with chronic lymphocytic leukemia.

V usage is TRBV5-1 and J usage is TRBJ2-5; 8 nucleotides agree with TRBD2. This CDR3 contains 15 residues. Germline CDR1 reads SGHRS; CDR2 reads YFSETQ. V dropped 3 bases and J dropped 5; count of bases not matched to a gene: 9. CDR3 in amino acids: CASSYVAGLGETQYF. DNA for the CDR3: TGCGCCAGCAGCTATGTAGCGGGGCTGGGTGAGACCCAGTACTTC.

The genes are TRBV29-1 and TRBJ1-3; perhaps TRBD1 as D (5 bases). The ends were cut back, 3 bases at V and 2 bases at J, with 5 bases in the middle. CDR3 size: 12 residues. Germline V gene sequence: CDR1 SQVTM, CDR2 ANQGSEA. The CDR3 sequence: CSVEGPGNTIYF. DNA of the CDR3: TGCAGCGTTGAGGGGCCTGGAAACACCATATATTTT. The full variable domain, its missing parts supplied by reference TRBV29-1 and TRBJ1-3, is SAVISQKPSRDICQRGTSLTIQCQVDSQVTMMFWYRQQPGQSLTLIATANQGSEATYESGFVIDKFPISRPNLTFSTLTVSNMSPEDSSIYLCSVEGPGNTIYFGEGSWLTVV.

The chain is built from TRBV28 and TRBJ2-7; D is ambiguous. This CDR3 comprises 14 residues. The germline V and J ends were trimmed by 8 bases and 3 bases, with 17 bases remaining between them. From germline, CDR1 is MDHEN and CDR2 SYDVKM. CDR3 nucleotide sequence: TGTGCCAGCTCCACGGTGTACGTGGGCTACGAGCAGTACTTC. Encoded protein: CASSTVYVGYEQYF.

About this clone itself: In the same sample, other DNA sequences code for this CDR3. CDR3 protein: CASSVGGGSPTDTQYF. The CDR3 nucleotides read TGTGCCAGCAGCGTAGGAGGCGGGAGCCCCACAGATACGCAGTATTTT. The genes are TRBV9 and TRBJ2-3, with 7 bases that match TRBD2. V lost 0 bases and J lost 2; bases outside the gene matches: 6. The CDR3 has 16 residues. The germline V gene encodes CDR1 SGDLS and CDR2 YYNGEE.

This clone came up once. This chain uses TRBV18 with TRBJ1-1; no definite D call. This CDR3 has 13 residues. Trimming removed 4 bases at V and 6 bases at J, with 12 bases between. CDR1 KGHSH and CDR2 LQKENI come from the germline V gene. In DNA form, the CDR3 reads TGTGCCAGCTCACGGCAAGGGAATGCTGAAGCTTTCTTT. This codes for CASSRQGNAEAFF.

The chain recombines TRBV5-1 with TRBJ1-2; D might be TRBD1 (6 bases). Deletions cut 0 bases from V and 4 bases from J, with 16 bases between. CDR1 and CDR2 from the germline V gene are SGHRS and YFSETQ. This CDR3 has 16 residues. DNA for the CDR3: TGCGCCAGCAGCTTGGGAACAGGGATCGTCGGCTATGGCTACACCTTC. Protein: CASSLGTGIVGYGYTF. Full variable domain (rest looked up from reference TRBV5-1 and TRBJ1-2): KAGVTQTPRYLIKTRGQQVTLSCSPISGHRSVSWYQQTPGQGLQFLFEYFSETQRNKGNFPGRFSGRQFSNSRSEMNVSTLELGDSALYLCASSLGTGIVGYGYTFGSGTRLTVV.

The chain carries TRBV15 and TRBJ2-2; 9 bases fit TRBD2. Germline V gives CDR1 LNHNV, CDR2 YYDKDF (reference sequence). This CDR3 comprises 17 residues. V was pared by 1 base and J by 5 bases, with 8 bases of the junction left unmatched. The CDR3 sequence: CATSRVGRGLATGELFF. CDR3 sequence (DNA): TGTGCCACCAGCAGAGTGGGTAGGGGACTAGCTACCGGGGAGCTGTTTTTT.

This chain uses TRBV5-1 with TRBJ2-3, with 8 bases aligning to TRBD2. This CDR3 has 14 amino acids. V gave up 4 bases and J gave up 4 bases; unmatched junction bases: 5. Germline CDR1 reads SGHRS; CDR2 reads YFSETQ. The CDR3 loop is CASSIGLAPDTQYF. DNA for the CDR3: TGCGCCAGCAGCATCGGACTAGCACCAGATACGCAGTATTTT.

This rearrangement joins TRBV7-3 to TRBJ2-3; weak D call: TRBD1 (6 bases). The CDR3 consists of 18 residues. V dropped 1 base and J dropped 0 bases, with 17 bases sitting between them. Germline V gene lookup returns CDR1 SGHTA and CDR2 FQGTGA. CDR3 sequence reads: CASSLIGQRLTSTDTQYF. CDR3 bases: TGTGCCAGCAGCTTAATCGGACAGCGACTAACTAGCACAGATACGCAGTATTTT.

V gene TRBV4-1 combines with J gene TRBJ2-4, with D perhaps matching TRBD1 (6 bases). Germline values: CDR1 MGHRA, CDR2 YSYEKL. This CDR3 region has 17 residues. Trimming stripped 1 base from V and 2 bases from J, with 15 bases between. This chain's CDR3 is CASSQGFGRGSKNIQYF. CDR3 DNA sequence: TGCGCCAGCAGCCAAGGGTTCGGCAGGGGATCCAAAAACATTCAGTACTTC.

The J gene is TRBJ1-1, the V gene TRBV5-1; TRBD1 matches at 8 bases. V was clipped by 0 bases and J by 3 bases; unmatched bases: 10. This CDR3 is built from 17 residues. CDR1 is SGHRS, CDR2 YFSETQ, per germline. The CDR3 nucleotides read TGCGCCAGCAGCTTGGCGACAGGGGTCCCGGGGGACACTGAAGCTTTCTTT. It specifies CASSLATGVPGDTEAFF.

Written as DNA, the CDR3 is TGTGCCAGTAGTATGTTCTGGGGGAACACCGGGGAGCTGTTTTTT. Protein product: CASSMFWGNTGELFF. The chain links TRBV19 to TRBJ2-2, with D unresolved. V lost 3 bases and J 1 base, leaving 9 bases between the germline ends. This CDR3 is 15 amino acids long. From germline, CDR1 is LNHDA and CDR2 SQIVND (reference sequence). The full variable domain, completed using reference TRBV19 and TRBJ2-2, is DGGITQSPKYLFRKEGQNVTLSCEQNLNHDAMYWYRQDPGQGLRLIYYSQIVNDFQKGDIAEGYSVSREKKESFPLTVTSAQKNPTAFYLCASSMFWGNTGELFFGEGSRLTVL.

The chain employs TRBV4-2 and TRBJ2-1, with 9 bases aligning to TRBD2. Germline trimming cut 0 bases from V and 3 bases from J; bases unmatched to any gene: 3. This CDR3 spans 16 amino acids. Germline CDR1 reads LGHNA; CDR2 reads YNFKEQ. The CDR3 DNA follows: TGTGCCAGCAGCCAAGAGGGCGGGGGGGTCTACAATGAGCAGTTCTTC. Protein product: CASSQEGGGVYNEQFF.

V and J are TRBV25-1 and TRBJ2-3; TRBD2 is a possible D gene (6 bases). Between the trimmed V and J ends, which lost 3 bases and 1 base, there was a span of 14 bases. Germline V gene lookup returns CDR1 MGHDK and CDR2 SYGVNS. The CDR3 runs to 16 residues. The CDR3 bases are TGTGCCAGCAGTGAGCCTTGGAGGGCTGGCACAGATACGCAGTATTTT. Protein: CASSEPWRAGTDTQYF.

The chain links TRBV11-2 to TRBJ2-2; D possibly matches TRBD1 or TRBD2 (5 bases each). There are 17 residues in the CDR3. In germline, CDR1 is SGHAT, CDR2 FQNNGV. Trimming removed 5 bases at V and 1 base at J, with 17 bases between. The CDR3 here is CASSPRGTWENTGELFF. CDR3 nucleotides: TGTGCCAGCAGCCCCAGAGGGACGTGGGAGAACACCGGGGAGCTGTTTTTT.

The chain links TRBV5-3 to TRBJ2-4, with 9 bases that match TRBD2. TRBV5-3 is known as an ORF, though its function is uncertain. The CDR3 consists of 16 residues. The V and J ends lost 0 bases and 2 bases, in that order; junction bases with no gene match: 3. DNA of the CDR3: TGTGCCAGAAGCTTGGGAGCGGGGGGAACCAAAAACATTCAGTACTTC. Translating gives CARSLGAGGTKNIQYF.

The rearrangement joins TRBV7-2 to TRBJ2-2; TRBD2 matches at 7 bases. The germline V gene encodes CDR1 SGHTA and CDR2 FQGNSA. This CDR3 region has 18 residues. The V and J ends lost 0 bases and 3 bases, in that order; junction bases with no gene match: 10. CDR3 sequence (DNA): TGTGCCAGCAGCTTAGCGGGAGGGACCAGCGTAGACACCGGGGAGCTGTTTTTT. This translates into CASSLAGGTSVDTGELFF. Based on the CDR3 plus reference TRBV7-2 and TRBJ2-2, the full variable domain is GAGVSQSPSNKVTEKGKDVELRCDPISGHTALYWYRQSLGQGLEFLIYFQGNSAPDKSGLPSDRFSAERTGGSVSTLTIQRTQQEDSAVYLCASSLAGGTSVDTGELFFGEGSRLTVL.

In this sample, this clone turned up a few times. V usage is TRBV9 and J usage is TRBJ2-5; the D gene could be TRBD1 or TRBD2 (5 bases each). CDR1 is SGDLS, CDR2 YYNGEE, per germline. Trimming removed 3 bases from V and 4 bases from J, with 16 bases in between. The CDR3 covers 15 residues. The CDR3 DNA follows: TGTGCCAGCAGCGCCGGGACCAGAGGGGTAGAGACCCAGTACTTC. Protein product: CASSAGTRGVETQYF.

A remark on this clone: One junction end disagrees with the germline gene, perhaps due to a read error. V usage is TRBV6-6 and J usage is TRBJ1-2; D perhaps matches TRBD1 (6 bases). The CDR3 has 12 amino acids. The germline V gene encodes CDR1 MNHNY and CDR2 SVGAGI (reference sequence). This CDR3 is CASSYSAGEDAF. CDR3 bases: TGTGCCAGCAGTTACTCGGCAGGGGAGGATGCCTTC.

The V call is TRBV11-1, the J call TRBJ1-1; perhaps TRBD1 as D (6 bases). The germline V gene has CDR1 SGHAT and CDR2 FQDESV (reference sequence). The ends were cut back, 2 bases at V and 2 bases at J, with 15 bases in the middle. CDR3 size: 16 residues. DNA for the CDR3: TGTGCCAGCAGCTTAAGTCGAGGACAGTATAACACTGAAGCTTTCTTT. This codes for CASSLSRGQYNTEAFF.

The CDR3 DNA sequence: TGTGCCAGCAGTATAAGGACAGACTATAATTCACCCCTCCACTTT. Its protein product is CASSIRTDYNSPLHF. This chain connects TRBV27 to TRBJ1-6; maybe TRBD1 (6 bases). There are 15 residues in the CDR3. Germline V CDR1 and CDR2: MNHEY, SMNVEV (reference sequence). Trimming stripped 5 bases from V and 3 bases from J, with 11 bases between.

The chain recombines TRBV27 with TRBJ2-6, with a tentative D call TRBD2 (6 bases). The CDR3 is made up of 15 amino acids. The germline CDR1 and CDR2 sequences are MNHEY and SMNVEV (reference sequence). Trimming pared 5 bases from V and 4 bases from J, leaving 12 bases between. CDR3 amino acids: CASSRTTPGANVLTF. The CDR3 DNA is TGTGCCAGCAGTCGGACTACACCAGGGGCCAACGTCCTGACTTTC.